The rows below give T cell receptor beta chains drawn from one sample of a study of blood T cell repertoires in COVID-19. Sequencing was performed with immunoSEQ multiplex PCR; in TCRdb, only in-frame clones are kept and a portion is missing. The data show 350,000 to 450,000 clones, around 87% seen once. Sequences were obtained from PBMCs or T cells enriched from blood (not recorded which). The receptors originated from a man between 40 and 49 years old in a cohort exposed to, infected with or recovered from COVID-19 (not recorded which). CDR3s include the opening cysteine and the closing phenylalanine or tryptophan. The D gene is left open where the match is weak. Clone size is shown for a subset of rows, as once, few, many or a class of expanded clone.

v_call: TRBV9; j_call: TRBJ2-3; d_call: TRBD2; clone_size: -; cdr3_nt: TGTGCCAGCAGCCCAGGACTAGCGGGGGGCACAGATACGCAGTATTTT; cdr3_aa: CASSPGLAGGTDTQYF
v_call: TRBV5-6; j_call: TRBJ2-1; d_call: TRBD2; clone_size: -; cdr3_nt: TGTGCCAGCAGCTTAACACTAGCGGACTACAATGAGCAGTTCTTC; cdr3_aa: CASSLTLADYNEQFF
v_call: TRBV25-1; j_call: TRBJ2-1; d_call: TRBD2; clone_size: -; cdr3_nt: TGTGCCAGCAGTCACGGGGAGGGCCGGGTATCCTACAATGAGCAGTTCTTC; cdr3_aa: CASSHGEGRVSYNEQFF
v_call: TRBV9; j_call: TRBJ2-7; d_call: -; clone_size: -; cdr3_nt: TGTGCCAGCAGCGTAGGGGCCAGAATAGACGAGCAGTACTTC; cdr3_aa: CASSVGARIDEQYF
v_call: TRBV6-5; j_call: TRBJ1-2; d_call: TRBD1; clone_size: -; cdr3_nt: TGTGCCAGCGGATGGACAGGGGCCCTCTATGGCTACACCTTC; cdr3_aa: CASGWTGALYGYTF
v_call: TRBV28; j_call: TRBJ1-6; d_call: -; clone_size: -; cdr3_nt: TGTGCCAGCAGTTTTTTGCGGGTGGTCGATAATTCACCCCTCCACTTT; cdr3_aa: CASSFLRVVDNSPLHF
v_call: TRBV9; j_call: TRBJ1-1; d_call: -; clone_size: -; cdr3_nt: TGTGCCAGCAGCGTAGCAGGCAGCGGTGAAGCTTTCTTT; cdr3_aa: CASSVAGSGEAFF
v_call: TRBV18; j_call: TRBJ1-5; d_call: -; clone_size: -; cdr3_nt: TGTGCCAGCCAACGAGCCCAGGATCAGCCCCAGCATTTT; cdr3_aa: CASQRAQDQPQHF
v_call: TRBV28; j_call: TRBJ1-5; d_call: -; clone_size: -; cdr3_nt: TGTGCCAGCACAGACAGGCCAGATCAGCCCCAGCATTTT; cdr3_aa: CASTDRPDQPQHF
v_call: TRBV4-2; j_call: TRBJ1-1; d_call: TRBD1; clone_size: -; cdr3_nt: TGTGCCAGCAGCCGGACAGGGGGGTTTGTGAACACTGAAGCTTTCTTT; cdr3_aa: CASSRTGGFVNTEAFF
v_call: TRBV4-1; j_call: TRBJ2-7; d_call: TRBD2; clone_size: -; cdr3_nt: TGCGCCAGCAGCCAAGGACTAGCGGGAGGGACTGTTTCCTACGAGCAGTACTTC; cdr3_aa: CASSQGLAGGTVSYEQYF
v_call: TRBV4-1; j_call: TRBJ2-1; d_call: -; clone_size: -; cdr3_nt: TGCGCCAGCAGCCTTCAAGCGGGCCTGAACTACAATGAGCAGTTCTTC; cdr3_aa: CASSLQAGLNYNEQFF
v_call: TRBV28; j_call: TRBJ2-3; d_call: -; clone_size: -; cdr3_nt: TGTGCCACCCCACCCCTGGGTGCGGAGAGCACAGATACGCAGTATTTT; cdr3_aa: CATPPLGAESTDTQYF
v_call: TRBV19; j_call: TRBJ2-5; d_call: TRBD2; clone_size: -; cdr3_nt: TGTGCCAGTAGTATAATCGCTAGCGGGAGCCAAGAGACCCAGTACTTC; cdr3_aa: CASSIIASGSQETQYF
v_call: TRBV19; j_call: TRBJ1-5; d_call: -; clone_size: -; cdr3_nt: TGTGCCAGTAGTACCCACAGGAGTAATCAGCCCCAGCATTTT; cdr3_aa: CASSTHRSNQPQHF
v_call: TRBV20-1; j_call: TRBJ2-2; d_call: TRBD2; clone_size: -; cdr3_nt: TGCAGTGCTAGTTCCCCCGCGGGAGACGGGAGCGGGGAGCTGTTTTTT; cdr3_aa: CSASSPAGDGSGELFF
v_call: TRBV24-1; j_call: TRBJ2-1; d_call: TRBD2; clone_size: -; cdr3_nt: TGTGCCACCAGTGATTTGCAGACTAGCGGGAAAGACAATGAGCAGTTCTTC; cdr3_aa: CATSDLQTSGKDNEQFF
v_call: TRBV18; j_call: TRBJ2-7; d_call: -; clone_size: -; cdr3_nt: TGTGCCAGCTCGCTCCCTGGGACTTCGTCCTACGAGCAGTACTTC; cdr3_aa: CASSLPGTSSYEQYF
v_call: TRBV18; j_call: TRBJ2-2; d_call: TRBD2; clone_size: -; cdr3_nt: TGTGCCAGCTCACCACCACTAGCGCCCAGCGGGGAGCTGTTTTTT; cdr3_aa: CASSPPLAPSGELFF
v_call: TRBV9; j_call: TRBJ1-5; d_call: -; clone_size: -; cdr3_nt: TGTGCCAGCAGCGAGGGGGGCGGGGGAGTTCAGCCCCAGCATTTT; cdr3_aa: CASSEGGGGVQPQHF
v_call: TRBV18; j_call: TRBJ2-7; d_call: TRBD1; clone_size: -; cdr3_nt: TGTGCCAGCTCGTCCGGGACAGGGAGCGAGCAGTACTTC; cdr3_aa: CASSSGTGSEQYF
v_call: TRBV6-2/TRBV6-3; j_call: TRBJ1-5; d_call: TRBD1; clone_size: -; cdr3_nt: TGTGCCAGCAGTTACTCCGCCAGGGGGCCTCAGCCCCAGCATTTT; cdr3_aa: CASSYSARGPQPQHF
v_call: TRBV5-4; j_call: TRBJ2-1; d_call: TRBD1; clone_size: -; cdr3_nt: TGTGCCAGCAGCTTGGCCGGTGGACAGGACTACAATGAGCAGTTCTTC; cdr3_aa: CASSLAGGQDYNEQFF
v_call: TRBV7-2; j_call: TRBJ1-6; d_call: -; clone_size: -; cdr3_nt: TGTGCCAGCAGCTTACTACAGTATAATTCACCCCTCCACTTT; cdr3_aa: CASSLLQYNSPLHF
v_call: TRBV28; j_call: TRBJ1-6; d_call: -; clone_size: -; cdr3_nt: TGTGCCAGCAGCCCTCCAGGACAGATTAATTCACCCCTCCACTTT; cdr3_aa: CASSPPGQINSPLHF
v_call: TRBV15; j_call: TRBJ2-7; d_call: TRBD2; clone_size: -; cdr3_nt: TGTGCCACCAGCAGAGTCGAGCGGGAGATCTACGAGCAGTACTTC; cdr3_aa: CATSRVEREIYEQYF
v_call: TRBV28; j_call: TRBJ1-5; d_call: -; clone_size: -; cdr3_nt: TGTGCCACCCGGACAGCAGGGGTGCAGCCCCAGCATTTT; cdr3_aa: CATRTAGVQPQHF
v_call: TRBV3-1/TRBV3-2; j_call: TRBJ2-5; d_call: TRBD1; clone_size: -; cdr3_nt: TGTGCCAGCAGCCAGAGACAGGGAGCGTGGGAGACCCAGTACTTC; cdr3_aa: CASSQRQGAWETQYF
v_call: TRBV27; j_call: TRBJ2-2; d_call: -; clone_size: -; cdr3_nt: TGTGCCAGCAGTTTTCTTCTCGGGGAGCTGTTTTTT; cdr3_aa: CASSFLLGELFF
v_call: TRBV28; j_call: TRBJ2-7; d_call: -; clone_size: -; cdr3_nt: TGTGCCAGCAGGTCAGGGGACGAGCAGTACTTC; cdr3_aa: CASRSGDEQYF
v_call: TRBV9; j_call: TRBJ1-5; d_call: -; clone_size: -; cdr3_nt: TGTGCCAGCAGCGTAGACCCCGGAGGTCAGCCCCAGCATTTT; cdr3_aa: CASSVDPGGQPQHF
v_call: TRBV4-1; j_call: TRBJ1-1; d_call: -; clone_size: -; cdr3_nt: TGCGCCAGCAGCCAACCAGGCTTGGACACTGAAGCTTTCTTT; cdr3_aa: CASSQPGLDTEAFF
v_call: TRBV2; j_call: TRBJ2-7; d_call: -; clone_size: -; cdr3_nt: TGTGCCAGCAGTGAGTCGGGATACGAGCAGTACTTC; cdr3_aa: CASSESGYEQYF
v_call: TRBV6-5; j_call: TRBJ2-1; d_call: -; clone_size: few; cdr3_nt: TGTGCCAGCAGCTCCGGGAGAGGCGACTACAATGAGCAGTTCTTC; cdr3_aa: CASSSGRGDYNEQFF
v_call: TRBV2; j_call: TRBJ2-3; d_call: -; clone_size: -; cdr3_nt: TGTGCCAGCAGGGGGGGGGCTAGCACAGATACGCAGTATTTT; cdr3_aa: CASRGGASTDTQYF
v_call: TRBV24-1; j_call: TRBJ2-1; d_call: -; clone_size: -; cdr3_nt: TGTGCCAATACCTTAGACTTCCAGGGGTATACCTACAATGAGCAGTTCTTC; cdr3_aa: CANTLDFQGYTYNEQFF
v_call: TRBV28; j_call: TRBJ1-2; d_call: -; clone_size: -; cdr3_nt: TGTGCCAGCAGGGCAGGCTATGGCTACACCTTC; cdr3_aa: CASRAGYGYTF
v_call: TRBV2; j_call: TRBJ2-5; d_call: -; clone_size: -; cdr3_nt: TGTGCCAGCAGGGGGGCGACCCAGTACTTC; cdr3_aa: CASRGATQYF
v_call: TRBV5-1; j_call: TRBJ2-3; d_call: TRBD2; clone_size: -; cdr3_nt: TGCGCCAGCAGCTCCGGACTAGCGGGAGATACGCAGTATTTT; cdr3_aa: CASSSGLAGDTQYF
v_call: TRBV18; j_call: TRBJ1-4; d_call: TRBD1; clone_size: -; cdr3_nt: TGTGCCAGCTCACCACAACTCGGGACAGTCGGTGAAAAACTGTTTTTT; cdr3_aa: CASSPQLGTVGEKLFF
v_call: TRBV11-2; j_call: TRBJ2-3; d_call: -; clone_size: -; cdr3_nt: TGTGCCAGCAGCTTAGTTCGCGGTACGCAGTATTTT; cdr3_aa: CASSLVRGTQYF
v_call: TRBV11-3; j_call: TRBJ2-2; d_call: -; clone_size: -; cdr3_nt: TGTGCCAGCAGCTTAACCATACTAAACACCGGGGAGCTGTTTTTT; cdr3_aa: CASSLTILNTGELFF
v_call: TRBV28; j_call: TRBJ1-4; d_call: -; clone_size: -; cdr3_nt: TGTGCCAGCAGTTTTACAGGCGTCATTGAAAAACTGTTTTTT; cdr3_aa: CASSFTGVIEKLFF
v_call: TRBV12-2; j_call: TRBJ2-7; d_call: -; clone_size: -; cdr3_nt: TGTGCAAGTCGCTTAGGGACTAGCGCGATATCCTACGAGCAGTACTTC; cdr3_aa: CASRLGTSAISYEQYF
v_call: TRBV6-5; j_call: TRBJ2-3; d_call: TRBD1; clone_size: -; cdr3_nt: TGTGCCAGCAGTTACCCGGGACAGGGGGCAGATACGCAGTATTTT; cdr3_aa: CASSYPGQGADTQYF
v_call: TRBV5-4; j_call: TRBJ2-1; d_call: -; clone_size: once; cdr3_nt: TGTGCCAGCAGCCAGCTGGCTAGGAATGAGCAGTTCTTC; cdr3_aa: CASSQLARNEQFF
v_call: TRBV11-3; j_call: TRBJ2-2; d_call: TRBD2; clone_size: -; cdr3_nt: TGTGCCAGCAGAAAAATAGCGGGAGATATCACCGGGGAGCTGTTTTTT; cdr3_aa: CASRKIAGDITGELFF
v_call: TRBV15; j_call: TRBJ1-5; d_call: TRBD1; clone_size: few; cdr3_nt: TGTGCCACCAGCAGAGACCACCAGGGGGATCAGCCCCAGCATTTT; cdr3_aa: CATSRDHQGDQPQHF
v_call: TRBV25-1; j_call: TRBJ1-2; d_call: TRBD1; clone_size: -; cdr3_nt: TGTGCCAGCAGTGGAGTCTTGGGTGGACAGGGGGGTAACTATGGCTACACCTTC; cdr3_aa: CASSGVLGGQGGNYGYTF
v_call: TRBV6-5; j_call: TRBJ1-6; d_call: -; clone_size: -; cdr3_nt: TGTGCCAGCAGTTACGGTCTTACGGGGAATTCACCCCTCCACTTT; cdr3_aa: CASSYGLTGNSPLHF
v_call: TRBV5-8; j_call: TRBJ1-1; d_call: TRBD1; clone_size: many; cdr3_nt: TGTGCCAGCAGCTGGGACAGAGGAACTGAAGCTTTCTTT; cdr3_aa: CASSWDRGTEAFF